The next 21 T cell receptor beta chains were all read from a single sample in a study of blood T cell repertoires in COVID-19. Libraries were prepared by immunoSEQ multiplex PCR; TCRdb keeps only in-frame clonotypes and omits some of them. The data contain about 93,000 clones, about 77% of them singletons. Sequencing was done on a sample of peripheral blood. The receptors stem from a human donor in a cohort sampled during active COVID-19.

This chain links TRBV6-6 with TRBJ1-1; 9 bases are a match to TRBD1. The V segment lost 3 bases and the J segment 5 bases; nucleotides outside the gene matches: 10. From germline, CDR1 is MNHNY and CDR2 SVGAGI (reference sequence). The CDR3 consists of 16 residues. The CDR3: CASSYSSGTGRTEAFF. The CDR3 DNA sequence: TGTGCCAGCAGTTATAGTTCCGGGACAGGGAGGACTGAAGCTTTCTTT.

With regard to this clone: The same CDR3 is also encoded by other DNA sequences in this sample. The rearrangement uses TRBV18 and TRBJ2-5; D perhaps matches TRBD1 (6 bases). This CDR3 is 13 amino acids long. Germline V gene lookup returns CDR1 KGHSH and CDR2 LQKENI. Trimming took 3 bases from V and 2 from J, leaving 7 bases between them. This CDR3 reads CASSPGQQETQYF. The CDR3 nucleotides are TGTGCCAGCTCACCGGGACAACAAGAGACCCAGTACTTC.

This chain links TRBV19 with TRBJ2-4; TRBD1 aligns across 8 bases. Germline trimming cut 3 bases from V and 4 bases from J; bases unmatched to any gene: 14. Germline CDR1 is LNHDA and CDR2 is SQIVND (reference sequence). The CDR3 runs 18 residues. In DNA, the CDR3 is TGTGCCAGTAGTATTGGGGACAGGCTGGGCCTTTCGAAAAACATTCAGTACTTC. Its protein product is CASSIGDRLGLSKNIQYF.

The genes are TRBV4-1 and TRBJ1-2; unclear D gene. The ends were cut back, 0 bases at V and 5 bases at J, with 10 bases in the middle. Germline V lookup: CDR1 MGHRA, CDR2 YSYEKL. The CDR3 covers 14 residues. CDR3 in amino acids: CASSQDLAGYGYTF. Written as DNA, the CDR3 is TGCGCCAGCAGCCAAGATCTTGCAGGATATGGCTACACCTTC.

CDR3 DNA: TGTGCCAGCAGTTTAAGACAGGGTAACACTGAAGCTTTCTTT. Translated, it gives CASSLRQGNTEAFF. The genes are TRBV28 and TRBJ1-1; 7 bases align to TRBD1. Germline lookup yields CDR1 MDHEN and CDR2 SYDVKM. The CDR3 covers 14 residues. The junction had 2 bases not matched to a gene; V was cut back by 2 bases and J by 2 bases.

CDR3 DNA: TGTGCCAGCAGTCTACAGGGGGTGAGAGGAAACACCATATATTTT. This codes for CASSLQGVRGNTIYF. The chain has TRBV7-9 and TRBJ1-3; 8 bases are a match to TRBD1. The germline CDR1 and CDR2 sequences are SEHNR and FQNEAQ (reference sequence). The CDR3 loop spans 15 amino acids. Trimming took 6 bases from V and 4 from J; bases not matched to a gene: 8.

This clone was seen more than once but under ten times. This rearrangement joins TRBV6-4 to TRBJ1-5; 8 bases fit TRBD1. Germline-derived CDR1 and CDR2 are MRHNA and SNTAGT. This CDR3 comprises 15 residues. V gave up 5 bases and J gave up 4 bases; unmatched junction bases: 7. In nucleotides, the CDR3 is TGTGCCAGCAGTCCACAGGGGGGGCCAAATCAGCCCCAGCATTTT. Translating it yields CASSPQGGPNQPQHF.

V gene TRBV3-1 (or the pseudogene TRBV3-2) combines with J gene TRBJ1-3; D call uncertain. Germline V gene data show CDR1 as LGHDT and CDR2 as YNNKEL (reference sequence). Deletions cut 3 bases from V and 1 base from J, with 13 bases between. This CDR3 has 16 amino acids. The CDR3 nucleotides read TGTGCCAGCAGCCATAACGGTTTCAAGTCTGGAAACACCATATATTTT. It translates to CASSHNGFKSGNTIYF.

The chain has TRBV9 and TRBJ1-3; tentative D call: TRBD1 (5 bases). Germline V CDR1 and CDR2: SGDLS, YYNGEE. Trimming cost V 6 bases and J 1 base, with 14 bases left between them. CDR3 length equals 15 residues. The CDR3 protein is CASTKGWTSGNTIYF. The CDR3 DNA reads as TGTGCCAGCACCAAAGGGTGGACATCTGGAAACACCATATATTTT. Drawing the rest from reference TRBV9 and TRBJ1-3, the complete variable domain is DSGVTQTPKHLITATGQRVTLRCSPRSGDLSVYWYQQSLDQGLQFLIQYYNGEERAKGNILERFSAQQFPDLHSELNLSSLELGDSALYFCASTKGWTSGNTIYFGEGSWLTVV.

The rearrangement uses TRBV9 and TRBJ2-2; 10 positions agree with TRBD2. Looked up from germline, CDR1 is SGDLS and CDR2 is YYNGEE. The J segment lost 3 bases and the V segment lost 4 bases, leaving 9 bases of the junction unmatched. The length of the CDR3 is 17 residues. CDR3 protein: CASSLQPSGGYTGELFF. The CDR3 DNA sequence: TGTGCCAGCAGCTTACAACCTAGCGGGGGCTACACCGGGGAGCTGTTTTTT.

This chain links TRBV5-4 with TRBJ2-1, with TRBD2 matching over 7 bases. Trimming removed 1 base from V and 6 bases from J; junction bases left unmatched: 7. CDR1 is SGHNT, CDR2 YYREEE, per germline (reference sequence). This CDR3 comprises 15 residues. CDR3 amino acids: CASSLTGGALNEQFF. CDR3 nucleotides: TGTGCCAGCAGCTTGACGGGAGGTGCTCTCAATGAGCAGTTCTTC.

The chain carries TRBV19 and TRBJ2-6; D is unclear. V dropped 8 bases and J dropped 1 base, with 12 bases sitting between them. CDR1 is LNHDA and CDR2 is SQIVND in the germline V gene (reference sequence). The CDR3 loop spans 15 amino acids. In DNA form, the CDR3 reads TGTGCCAGTGGAACTACCCAGTCTGGGGCCAACGTCCTGACTTTC. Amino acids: CASGTTQSGANVLTF.

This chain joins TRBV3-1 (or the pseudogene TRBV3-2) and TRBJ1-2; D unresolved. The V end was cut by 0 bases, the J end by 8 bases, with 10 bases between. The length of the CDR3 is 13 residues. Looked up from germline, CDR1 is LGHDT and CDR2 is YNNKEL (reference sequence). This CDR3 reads CASSQDRKRGYTF. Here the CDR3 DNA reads TGTGCCAGCAGCCAAGATAGGAAGAGGGGCTACACCTTC.

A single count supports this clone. CDR3 bases: TGTGCCTCACAGAGCTCCTATAATTCACCCCTCCACTTT. It specifies CASQSSYNSPLHF. The V call is TRBV19, the J call TRBJ1-6, with D unresolved. CDR3 length: 13 residues. The germline V gene has CDR1 LNHDA and CDR2 SQIVND (reference sequence). The V end was cut by 11 bases, the J end by 0 bases, with 8 bases between.

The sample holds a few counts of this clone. The CDR3 loop reads CASSYSRDRGDHEQYF. The CDR3 nucleotides are TGCGCCAGCAGCTACTCCCGGGACAGGGGTGACCACGAGCAGTACTTC. The chain uses TRBV5-1 and TRBJ2-7; TRBD1 aligns across 10 bases. Trimming at V came to 3 bases and at J to 5 bases, leaving 11 bases not matched to a gene. This CDR3 has 16 residues. Germline-derived CDR1 and CDR2 are SGHRS and YFSETQ.

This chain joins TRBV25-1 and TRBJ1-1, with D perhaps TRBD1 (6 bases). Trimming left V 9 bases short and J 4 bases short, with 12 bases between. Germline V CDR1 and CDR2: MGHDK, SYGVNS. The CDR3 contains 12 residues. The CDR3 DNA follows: TGTGCCAGTCAACAGGGAGCCACTGAAGCTTTCTTT. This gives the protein CASQQGATEAFF.

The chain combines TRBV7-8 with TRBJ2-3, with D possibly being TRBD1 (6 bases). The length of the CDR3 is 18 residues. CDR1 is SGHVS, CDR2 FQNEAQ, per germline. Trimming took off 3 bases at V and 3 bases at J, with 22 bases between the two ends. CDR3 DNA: TGTGCCAGCAGCTTCCTTACCACAGGGATGGGCCCAACAGATACGCAGTATTTT. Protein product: CASSFLTTGMGPTDTQYF.

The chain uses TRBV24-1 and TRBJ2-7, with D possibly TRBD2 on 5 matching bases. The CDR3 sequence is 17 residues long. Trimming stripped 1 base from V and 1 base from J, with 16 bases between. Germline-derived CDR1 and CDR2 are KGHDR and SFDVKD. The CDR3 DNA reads TGTGCCACCAGTGATTTTAGTTCGAGGACTCGTTCCTACGAGCAGTACTTC. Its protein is CATSDFSSRTRSYEQYF.

As DNA, the CDR3 is TGTGCCAGCAGCTCGGGAGTTTCTGGAAACACCATATATTTT. Amino acid sequence: CASSSGVSGNTIYF. The chain recombines TRBV5-5 with TRBJ1-3; D is ambiguous. The CDR3 extends over 14 amino acids. Deletions cut 3 bases from V and 1 base from J, with 8 bases between. Germline V gene lookup returns CDR1 SGHKS and CDR2 YYEKEE (reference sequence).

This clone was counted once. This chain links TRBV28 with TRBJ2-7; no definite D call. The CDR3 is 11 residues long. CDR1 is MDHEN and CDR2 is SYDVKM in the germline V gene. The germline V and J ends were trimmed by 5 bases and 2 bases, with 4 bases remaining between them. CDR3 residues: CASSTPYEQYF. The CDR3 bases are TGTGCCAGCAGTACTCCCTACGAGCAGTACTTC.

The CDR3 DNA is TGTGCCAGCAGCCCTAGCGGGACTAGCGGTGGGTCTGGTGAGACCCAGTACTTC. Amino acid sequence: CASSPSGTSGGSGETQYF. This sequence joins TRBV4-2 and TRBJ2-5; TRBD2 matches 11 bases. The CDR3 totals 18 residues. The V gene end was trimmed by 4 bases and the J gene end by 5 bases; junction bases not matched to a gene: 15. Germline CDR1 LGHNA, CDR2 YNFKEQ.